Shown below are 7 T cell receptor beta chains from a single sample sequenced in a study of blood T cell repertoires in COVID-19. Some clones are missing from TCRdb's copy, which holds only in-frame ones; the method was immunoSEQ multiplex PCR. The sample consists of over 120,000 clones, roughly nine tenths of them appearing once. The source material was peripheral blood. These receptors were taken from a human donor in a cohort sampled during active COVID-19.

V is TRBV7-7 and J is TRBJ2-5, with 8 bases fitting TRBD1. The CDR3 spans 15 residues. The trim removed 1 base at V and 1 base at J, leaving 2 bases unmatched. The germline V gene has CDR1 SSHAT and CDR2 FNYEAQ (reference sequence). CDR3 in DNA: TGTGCCAGCAGCTTAGGGACAGGGATCCAAGAGACCCAGTACTTC. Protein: CASSLGTGIQETQYF.

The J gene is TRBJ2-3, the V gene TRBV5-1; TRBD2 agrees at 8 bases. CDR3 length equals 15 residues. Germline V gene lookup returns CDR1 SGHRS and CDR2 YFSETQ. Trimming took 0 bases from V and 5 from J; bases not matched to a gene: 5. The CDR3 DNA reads TGCGCCAGCAGCTTGGCGGGGGGGGCCAAAGATACGCAGTATTTT. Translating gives CASSLAGGAKDTQYF.

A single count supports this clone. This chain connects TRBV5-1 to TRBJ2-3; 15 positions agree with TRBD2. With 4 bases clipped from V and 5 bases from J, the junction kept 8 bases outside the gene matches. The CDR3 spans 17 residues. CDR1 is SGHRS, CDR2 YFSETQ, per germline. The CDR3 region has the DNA TGCGCCAGCAGCATAAGGACTAGCGGGGGGGCGGTAGATACGCAGTATTTT. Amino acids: CASSIRTSGGAVDTQYF. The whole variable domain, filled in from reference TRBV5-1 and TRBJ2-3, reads KAGVTQTPRYLIKTRGQQVTLSCSPISGHRSVSWYQQTPGQGLQFLFEYFSETQRNKGNFPGRFSGRQFSNSRSEMNVSTLELGDSALYLCASSIRTSGGAVDTQYFGPGTRLTVL.

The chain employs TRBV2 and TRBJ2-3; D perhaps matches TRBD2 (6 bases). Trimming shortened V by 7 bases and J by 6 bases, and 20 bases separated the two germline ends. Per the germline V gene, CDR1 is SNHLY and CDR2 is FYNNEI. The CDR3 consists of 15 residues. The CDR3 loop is CASTEAPAAGDTQYF. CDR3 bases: TGTGCCAGCACCGAAGCCCCAGCGGCGGGGGATACGCAGTATTTT.

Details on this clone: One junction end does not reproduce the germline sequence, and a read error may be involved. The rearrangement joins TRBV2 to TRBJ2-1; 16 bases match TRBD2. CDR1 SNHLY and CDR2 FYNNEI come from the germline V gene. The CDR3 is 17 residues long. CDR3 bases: TGTGTCAGCCCGGGACTAGCGGGGGGGAGCTCCTACAATGAGCAGTTCTTC. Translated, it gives CVSPGLAGGSSYNEQFF.

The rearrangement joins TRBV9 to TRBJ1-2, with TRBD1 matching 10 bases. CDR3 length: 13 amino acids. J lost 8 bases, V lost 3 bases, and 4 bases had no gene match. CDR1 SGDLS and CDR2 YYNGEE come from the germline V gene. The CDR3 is CASSAGTGEGYTF. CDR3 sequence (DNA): TGTGCCAGCAGCGCCGGGACAGGGGAGGGCTACACCTTC.

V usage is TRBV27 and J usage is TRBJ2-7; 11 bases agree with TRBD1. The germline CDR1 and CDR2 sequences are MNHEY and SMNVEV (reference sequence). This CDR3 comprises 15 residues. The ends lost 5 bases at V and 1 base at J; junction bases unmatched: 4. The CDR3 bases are TGTGCCAGCAGTCCGGGACAGGGGGGATCCTACGAGCAGTACTTC. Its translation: CASSPGQGGSYEQYF.